The 31 T cell receptor beta chains in this list originate from one sample, sequenced in a study of blood T cells in healthy people across ages. Primed by a sample-barcoded 5' primer and a J-beta primer mix, a second PCR proceeded for roughly 7 to 11 cycles. TCRdb ran MiXCR on the 5' RACE reads and lists one entry per CDR3 protein. The sample lists 1.4 million to 1.5 million distinct CDR3 sequences, 42% occurring once. The material sequenced was blood. These receptors were obtained from a woman younger than 35 in good health.

V is TRBV12-3 or TRBV12-4 and J is TRBJ2-1; 10 nucleotides align to TRBD2. The CDR3 is 16 amino acids. Losses at the gene ends were 4 bases for V and 7 bases for J; bases not matched to a gene: 10. CDR3 coding DNA: TGTGCCAGCAGTTCAAACCCTAGCGGGAGCGGGAATGAGCAGTTCTTC. It encodes CASSSNPSGSGNEQFF.

This clonotype was counted between two and nine times. The chain links TRBV9 to TRBJ2-5, with 10 positions matching TRBD2. Matching the DNA end better, TRBJ2-7 makes the J call doubtful. Germline CDR1 SGDLS, CDR2 YYNGEE. The CDR3 has 14 residues. Written as DNA, the CDR3 is TGTGCCAGCAGTGTAAGCGGGGGGGCCTCCGAGCAGTACTTC. It codes for CASSVSGGASEQYF.

V and J are TRBV29-1 and TRBJ2-3; TRBD2 matches at 10 bases. V lost 7 bases and J lost 2; bases outside the gene matches: 6. CDR1 is SQVTM, CDR2 ANQGSEA, per germline. This CDR3 has 14 amino acids. For the CDR3, the DNA is TGCAGCGAGCGAGCGGGAGGGCCCACAGATACGCAGTATTTT. This codes for CSERAGGPTDTQYF.

The V and J genes are TRBV5-1 and TRBJ2-7; 9 nucleotides align to TRBD2. V lost 2 bases, J lost 0 bases, and 9 bases stayed unmatched. The germline V gene has CDR1 SGHRS and CDR2 YFSETQ. The CDR3 contains 17 residues. The CDR3: CASSFDGASGNSYEQYF. The CDR3, as DNA: TGCGCCAGCAGCTTTGATGGGGCTAGCGGGAACTCCTACGAGCAGTACTTC.

The rearrangement links TRBV9 to TRBJ2-1, with 10 bases lining up with TRBD2. This CDR3 contains 16 residues. V was clipped by 1 base and J by 9 bases; unmatched bases: 10. The germline gives CDR1 SGDLS, CDR2 YYNGEE. The CDR3 reads CASSVSGLAGVSEQFF. CDR3 nucleotides: TGTGCCAGCAGCGTATCGGGGCTAGCGGGAGTATCTGAGCAGTTCTTC.

This clonotype came up many times. The chain joins TRBV10-3 to TRBJ2-3, with 9 nucleotides matching TRBD2. V lost 2 bases to trimming and J lost 2 bases; unmatched junction nucleotides: 8. The CDR3 is 17 residues long. Looked up from germline, CDR1 is ENHRY and CDR2 is SYGVKD. CDR3: CAISEILLAGNTDTQYF. Here the CDR3 DNA reads TGTGCCATCAGTGAGATCCTGCTAGCGGGAAACACAGATACGCAGTATTTT.

The chain is built from TRBV7-9 and TRBJ2-4, with 10 nucleotides matching TRBD2. V was clipped by 1 base and J by 15 bases; unmatched bases: 12. The CDR3 contains 15 residues. From germline, CDR1 is SEHNR and CDR2 FQNEAQ (reference sequence). CDR3 DNA: TGTGCCAGCAGCTTAGGGGAAGGACTAGCGGCGCGGGGGTACTTC. Translation gives CASSLGEGLAARGYF. The full variable domain, completed using reference TRBV7-9 and TRBJ2-4, is DTGVSQNPRHKITKRGQNVTFRCDPISEHNRLYWYRQTLGQGPEFLTYFQNEAQLEKSRLLSDRFSAERPKGSFSTLEIQRTEQGDSAMYLCASSLGEGLAARGYFGAGTRLSVL.

This clonotype was detected only a few times. The chain uses TRBV28 and TRBJ2-5, with TRBD2 identical over 9 bases. The J segment lost 0 bases and the V segment lost 8 bases, leaving 7 bases of the junction unmatched. CDR1 is MDHEN, CDR2 SYDVKM, per germline. The CDR3 totals 15 residues. As DNA, the CDR3 is TGTGCCAGCGAATTAGCGGGAGTTGACCAAGAGACCCAGTACTTC. It codes for CASELAGVDQETQYF. The entire variable domain, with the rest obtained from reference TRBV28 and TRBJ2-5, is as follows: DVKVTQSSRYLVKRTGEKVFLECVQDMDHENMFWYRQDPGLGLRLIYFSYDVKMKEKGDIPEGYSVSREKKERFSLILESASTNQTSMYLCASELAGVDQETQYFGPGTRLLVL.

This clonotype occurred a few times. The CDR3 bases are TGTGCCAGCAGTTCCCGGACTAGCGGAAATTTCTACGAGCAGTACTTC. Protein: CASSSRTSGNFYEQYF. The J gene is TRBJ2-7, the V gene TRBV27; 10 positions match TRBD2. Unmatched junction bases numbered 9, after V lost 4 bases and J lost 3 bases. Germline-derived CDR1 and CDR2 are MNHEY and SMNVEV (reference sequence). The CDR3 consists of 16 residues.

This clonotype came up a few times. This sequence joins TRBV7-2 and TRBJ1-2; possible D gene TRBD1, 5 bases. This CDR3 has 16 amino acids. Trimming left V 4 bases short and J 4 bases short, with 19 bases between. Per germline, CDR1 SGHTA and CDR2 FQGNSA. In nucleotides, the CDR3 is TGTGCCAGCAGCTCCCATCGGGGACGGTCGGGCTATGGCTACACCTTC. It encodes CASSSHRGRSGYGYTF. Variable domain in full (rest from reference TRBV7-2 and TRBJ1-2): GAGVSQSPSNKVTEKGKDVELRCDPISGHTALYWYRQSLGQGLEFLIYFQGNSAPDKSGLPSDRFSAERTGGSVSTLTIQRTQQEDSAVYLCASSSHRGRSGYGYTFGSGTRLTVV.

This clonotype was found a few times. CDR3 DNA: TGTGCCAGCAGTTTAATTTCGGGACTACCCTACAATGAGCAGTTCTTC. Residues: CASSLISGLPYNEQFF. V and J are TRBV12-3 or TRBV12-4 and TRBJ2-1; 7 bases match TRBD2. Trimming cost V 2 bases and J 2 bases; bases outside gene matches: 6. CDR3 length equals 16 residues.

The chain has TRBV2 and TRBJ2-1, with 7 bases that match TRBD1. CDR1 and CDR2 from the germline V gene are SNHLY and FYNNEI. This CDR3 comprises 14 residues. V gave up 3 bases and J gave up 7 bases; unmatched junction bases: 6. For the CDR3, the DNA is TGTGCCAGCAGTGAGAGGGGGCAGATGAATGAGCAGTTCTTC. As protein: CASSERGQMNEQFF.

V usage is TRBV6-5 and J usage is TRBJ2-1, with 8 bases aligning to TRBD1. V dropped 0 bases and J dropped 4; count of bases not matched to a gene: 5. Looked up from germline, CDR1 is MNHEY and CDR2 is SVGAGI. This CDR3 has 16 residues. The CDR3 DNA sequence: TGTGCCAGCAGTTACTCCGGGACAGGTTCTTACAATGAGCAGTTCTTC. Residues: CASSYSGTGSYNEQFF.

This clonotype has more than one count but fewer than ten. The V call is TRBV6-1, the J call TRBJ2-4; TRBD1 matches 9 bases. CDR1 is MNHNS and CDR2 is SASEGT in the germline V gene. This CDR3 region has 16 residues. Trimming took 6 bases from V and 1 from J; bases not matched to a gene: 7. The CDR3 DNA sequence: TGTGCCAGCAGGGACAGGGGCCCCCTCGCCAAAAACATTCAGTACTTC. Amino acid sequence: CASRDRGPLAKNIQYF.

Notes on this clonotype: The junction departs from germline at one end; a sequencing error may be responsible. The chain couples TRBV5-1 to TRBJ2-7; TRBD2 matches at 9 bases. Germline CDR1 is SGHRS and CDR2 is YFSETQ. The CDR3 has 15 amino acids. CDR3 protein: CASGLEAGGRNEQYF. Written as DNA, the CDR3 is TGCGCCAGCGGCTTGGAGGCGGGGGGGCGTAACGAGCAGTACTTC.

As concerns this clonotype: One end of the junction fails to match germline, which may point to a read error. This chain joins TRBV20-1 and TRBJ2-7; TRBD1 might be the D (6 bases). CDR1 DFQATT and CDR2 SNEGSKA come from the germline V gene (reference sequence). The CDR3 has 16 residues. The CDR3: CGARGGQGMSSYEQYF. CDR3 DNA sequence: TGCGGTGCTAGAGGGGGTCAGGGGATGAGCTCCTACGAGCAGTACTTC.

The chain uses TRBV3-1 and TRBJ2-3, with 7 bases aligning to TRBD2. Germline assignment: CDR1 LGHDT and CDR2 YNNKEL (reference sequence). The CDR3 spans 15 residues. The V and J ends lost 1 base and 3 bases, in that order; junction bases with no gene match: 4. Written as DNA, the CDR3 is TGTGCCAGCAGCCAAGTGGTTAGCGGGACAGATACGCAGTATTTT. Its translation: CASSQVVSGTDTQYF.

This clonotype came up once. This rearrangement joins TRBV6-5 to TRBJ1-1, with a tentative D call TRBD1 (6 bases). There are 18 residues in the CDR3. Trimming took 2 bases from V and 0 from J, leaving 19 bases between them. Germline V gives CDR1 MNHEY, CDR2 SVGAGI. The CDR3 loop reads CASSYGVPPGHLNTEAFF. In nucleotides, the CDR3 is TGTGCCAGCAGTTACGGAGTCCCCCCGGGACATTTGAACACTGAAGCTTTCTTT.

The V call is TRBV7-2, the J call TRBJ2-5; 7 bases are shared with TRBD1. V dropped 4 bases and J dropped 4; count of bases not matched to a gene: 15. The germline V gene has CDR1 SGHTA and CDR2 FQGNSA. The CDR3 is made up of 17 amino acids. CDR3 sequence: CASSSPNRGRGSETQYF. The CDR3, as DNA: TGTGCCAGCAGCTCGCCTAACAGGGGAAGAGGGTCAGAGACCCAGTACTTC.

The chain combines TRBV12-3 or TRBV12-4 with TRBJ1-2; possibly TRBD1 for D (6 bases). Trimming removed 5 bases at V and 4 bases at J, with 14 bases between. The CDR3 is made up of 14 amino acids. CDR3 DNA sequence: TGTGCCAGCAGTGGACAGACGTCATTCTATGGCTACACCTTC. This translates into CASSGQTSFYGYTF.

This clonotype was seen a few times. This chain links TRBV3-1 with TRBJ2-1, with D uncertain. The CDR3 is 13 amino acids. Per the germline V gene, CDR1 is LGHDT and CDR2 is YNNKEL (reference sequence). The germline V and J ends were trimmed by 1 base and 5 bases, with 6 bases remaining between them. CDR3 nucleotide sequence: TGTGCCAGCAGCCAAGGTCGTCACAATGAGCAGTTCTTC. Protein product: CASSQGRHNEQFF.

The sample holds a few counts of this clonotype. The chain uses TRBV6-1 and TRBJ2-3; D is ambiguous. The CDR3 has 12 amino acids. Germline CDR1 MNHNS, CDR2 SASEGT. Trimming shortened V by 6 bases and J by 5 bases, and 9 bases separated the two germline ends. CDR3 protein: CASRSDIDTQYF. CDR3 in DNA: TGTGCCAGCAGGTCGGATATAGATACGCAGTATTTT.

V is TRBV2 and J is TRBJ2-1; a weak D match, TRBD2 (5 bases). The DNA end lines up better with TRBJ2-7; the J call may be wrong. The CDR3 sequence is 13 residues long. Germline assignment: CDR1 SNHLY and CDR2 FYNNEI. The CDR3, as DNA: TGTGCCAGCACCAAGGACTCCAACAATGAGCAGTACTTC. It codes for CASTKDSNNEQYF.

This clonotype was counted a few times. CDR3 coding DNA: TGTGCCAGCAGCTTAGGGCCTAGCAGGGCCTCCTACAATGAGCAGTTCTTC. Its translation is CASSLGPSRASYNEQFF. The rearrangement links TRBV7-2 to TRBJ2-1, with D tentatively TRBD1 or TRBD2 (5 bases each). V lost 1 base and J lost 0, with 13 bases in between. The CDR3 covers 17 residues. The germline CDR1 and CDR2 sequences are SGHTA and FQGNSA.

The gene calls are TRBV7-2 and TRBJ1-6, with D possibly being TRBD1 (6 bases). The CDR3 sequence is 18 residues long. Trimming removed 4 bases from V and 3 bases from J, with 19 bases in between. Germline assignment: CDR1 SGHTA and CDR2 FQGNSA. The CDR3 protein is CASSYADGGAGYNSPLHF. The CDR3 bases are TGTGCCAGCAGCTACGCCGACGGGGGCGCTGGCTATAATTCACCCCTCCACTTT.

The chain recombines TRBV28 with TRBJ1-2; 7 bases map to TRBD1. J lost 4 bases, V lost 6 bases, and 5 bases had no gene match. The CDR3 has 13 amino acids. The germline V gene has CDR1 MDHEN and CDR2 SYDVKM. This CDR3 reads CASRNQGGYGYTF. The CDR3 DNA follows: TGTGCCAGCAGAAACCAGGGGGGCTATGGCTACACCTTC.

The chain combines TRBV20-1 with TRBJ2-5; D perhaps matches TRBD1 (6 bases). The CDR3 runs 13 residues. Per the germline V gene, CDR1 is DFQATT and CDR2 is SNEGSKA (reference sequence). The V and J ends lost 5 bases and 1 base respectively, with 11 bases between them. The CDR3 DNA is TGCAGTGCTCCAGGACAGTTCCAAGAGACCCAGTACTTC. Translating it yields CSAPGQFQETQYF.

The chain uses TRBV4-1 and TRBJ1-2; D might be TRBD1 (6 bases). The CDR3 has 16 amino acids. V was trimmed by 2 bases and J by 3 bases, leaving 16 bases between them. Per germline, CDR1 MGHRA and CDR2 YSYEKL. The CDR3: CASSQPTKGGDYGYTF. For the CDR3, the DNA is TGCGCCAGCAGCCAACCGACGAAAGGGGGGGACTATGGCTACACCTTC.

The chain is built from TRBV5-6 and TRBJ2-5, with 11 bases matching TRBD2. V lost 2 bases to trimming and J lost 11 bases; unmatched junction nucleotides: 23. Germline CDR1 is SGHDT and CDR2 is YYEEEE. The CDR3 sequence is 19 residues long. The CDR3: CASSFFLTSGSTGGGEQYF. In nucleotides, the CDR3 is TGTGCCAGCAGCTTTTTTCTTACTAGCGGGAGTACCGGAGGGGGTGAGCAGTACTTC.

V and J are TRBV6-5 and TRBJ2-3, with 13 bases aligning to TRBD2. The V gene end was trimmed by 0 bases and the J gene end by 6 bases; junction bases not matched to a gene: 3. The CDR3 spans 16 residues. Per germline, CDR1 MNHEY and CDR2 SVGAGI. CDR3: CASSYSRTSGSDTQYF. The DNA of the CDR3 is TGTGCCAGCAGTTACTCGAGGACTAGCGGGAGTGATACGCAGTATTTT.

This chain links TRBV20-1 with TRBJ1-2; D is possibly TRBD1 (5 bases). The germline V gene has CDR1 DFQATT and CDR2 SNEGSKA (reference sequence). Deletions cut 5 bases from V and 5 bases from J, with 18 bases between. The CDR3 length is 14 residues. CDR3 in amino acids: CSASEGGESYGYTF. The CDR3 DNA reads TGCAGTGCTTCAGAAGGAGGGGAGAGTTATGGCTACACCTTC.